Each of the 16 T cell receptor beta chains below was sequenced from the same sample in a study of shared clonotypes between healthy human individuals. TCRdb's table, derived via immunoSEQ multiplex PCR, lists solely in-frame clones and lacks some. Of 2 million to 3 million clones listed, under 95% are singletons. Sample: naive CD4+ T cells from PBMCs. Subset denoted: CD45RA+ positively selected. The receptors were gathered from a man aged 18 to 30 in good health. Some clones in this sample may be carry-over from other donors' samples.

CDR3 DNA sequence: TGTGCCAGCAGGATCACCACTTCCGGGCGCGAGCAGTACTTC. Amino acids: CASRITTSGREQYF. This chain uses TRBV2 with TRBJ2-7; D is ambiguous. Germline CDR1 and CDR2: SNHLY and FYNNEI. This CDR3 has 14 amino acids. V lost 6 bases, J lost 6 bases, and 18 bases lay in between.

Turning to this clone: Other DNA sequences from this sample encode an identical CDR3 as well. The chain uses TRBV5-1 and TRBJ2-3; 8 nucleotides align to TRBD1. Trimming at V came to 4 bases and at J to 4 bases, leaving 5 bases not matched to a gene. The CDR3 loop spans 14 amino acids. Germline assignment: CDR1 SGHRS and CDR2 YFSETQ. DNA for the CDR3: TGCGCCAGCAGCCCGGACAGGGTCGCAGATACGCAGTATTTT. Residues: CASSPDRVADTQYF.

Only one count was recorded for this clone. The chain carries TRBV18 and TRBJ2-1; D is unresolved. CDR1 is KGHSH and CDR2 is LQKENI in the germline V gene. This CDR3 is 14 amino acids long. Trimming took off 0 bases at V and 3 bases at J, with 6 bases between the two ends. Here the CDR3 DNA reads TGTGCCAGCTCACCACCTGAAGGCTACAATGAGCAGTTCTTC. Translation: CASSPPEGYNEQFF.

This clone was observed a few times. The chain couples TRBV29-1 to TRBJ2-7; a possible D gene is TRBD2 (6 bases). From germline, CDR1 is SQVTM and CDR2 ANQGSEA. V lost 6 bases, J lost 7 bases, and 16 bases lay in between. This CDR3 comprises 12 residues. The CDR3: CSVRRASTEQYF. The CDR3 DNA is TGCAGCGTAAGGAGGGCTAGCACGGAGCAGTACTTC.

This clone was counted a single time. Other DNA sequences from this sample encode an identical CDR3 as well. The V gene is TRBV28, the J gene TRBJ2-7; D remains unclear. V lost 1 base and J lost 4, with 5 bases in between. The CDR3 length is 12 residues. Germline CDR1 is MDHEN and CDR2 is SYDVKM. CDR3 amino acids: CASSLYSYEQYF. The CDR3, as DNA: TGTGCCAGCAGTTTATACAGTTACGAGCAGTACTTC.

This chain links TRBV27 with TRBJ2-1; tentative D call: TRBD1 (5 bases). Germline values: CDR1 MNHEY, CDR2 SMNVEV (reference sequence). V shed 7 bases and J shed 2 bases, with 15 bases lying between them. CDR3 size: 15 residues. CDR3 nucleotide sequence: TGTGCCAGCACCACCCAGGGATGGCCCTACAATGAGCAGTTCTTC. It translates to CASTTQGWPYNEQFF.

The J gene is TRBJ2-1, the V gene TRBV7-2; perhaps TRBD2 as D (5 bases). Trimming took off 4 bases at V and 9 bases at J, with 16 bases between the two ends. This CDR3 comprises 14 residues. CDR1 and CDR2 (germline): SGHTA, FQGNSA. DNA for the CDR3: TGTGCCAGCAGCTACCCACTAGAGTTCACTGAGCAGTTCTTC. Translation gives CASSYPLEFTEQFF.

The chain uses TRBV7-9 and TRBJ2-2, with 8 bases matching TRBD1. The V segment lost 1 base and the J segment 7 bases; nucleotides outside the gene matches: 8. Germline V gives CDR1 SEHNR, CDR2 FQNEAQ (reference sequence). CDR3 length equals 16 residues. This chain's CDR3 is CASSLVAGGVGGELFF. The CDR3 DNA is TGTGCCAGCAGCTTAGTCGCAGGGGGCGTTGGCGGGGAGCTGTTTTTT.

This sequence joins TRBV18 and TRBJ2-4; no reliable D call. Germline assignment: CDR1 KGHSH and CDR2 LQKENI. The germline V and J ends were trimmed by 3 bases and 0 bases, with 12 bases remaining between them. The CDR3 runs 16 residues. The CDR3 loop reads CASSPAGALAKNIQYF. CDR3 sequence (DNA): TGTGCCAGCTCACCGGCCGGAGCTCTAGCCAAAAACATTCAGTACTTC.

The chain carries TRBV28 and TRBJ1-2; D gene ambiguous. The V gene lost 3 bases and the J gene lost 4 bases, with 15 bases spanning the gap. The length of the CDR3 is 15 residues. Per the germline V gene, CDR1 is MDHEN and CDR2 is SYDVKM. CDR3 sequence: CASSFPGDPIYGYTF. The CDR3 nucleotides read TGTGCCAGCAGTTTCCCGGGAGACCCTATCTATGGCTACACCTTC.

Concerning this clone: Other nucleotide sequences from this sample produce the same CDR3. This chain joins TRBV2 and TRBJ2-2; 7 nucleotides match TRBD1. The ends lost 5 bases at V and 4 bases at J; junction bases unmatched: 4. The CDR3 has 14 residues. Germline values: CDR1 SNHLY, CDR2 FYNNEI. CDR3 protein: CASSRQGATGELFF. The CDR3 DNA follows: TGTGCCAGCAGTCGACAGGGTGCCACCGGGGAGCTGTTTTTT.

The CDR3 spells CASSYDSSSVEKLFF. The CDR3 coding sequence is TGTGCCAGCAGTTATGACAGCTCCTCGGTTGAAAAACTGTTTTTT. The genes are TRBV6-5 and TRBJ1-4; perhaps TRBD1 as D (5 bases). Germline CDR1 is MNHEY and CDR2 is SVGAGI. Trimming left V 3 bases short and J 7 bases short, with 15 bases between. This CDR3 has 15 residues.

This clone showed up just once. The chain combines TRBV28 with TRBJ2-7, with 7 bases lining up with TRBD1. Germline CDR1 is MDHEN and CDR2 is SYDVKM. J gave up 5 bases and V 6 bases, and 19 bases lay outside the gene matches. CDR3 length equals 17 residues. The CDR3 sequence is CASSRRPGGARGDEQYF. Written as DNA, the CDR3 is TGTGCCAGCAGCCGACGGCCAGGGGGAGCCCGGGGCGACGAGCAGTACTTC.

The chain carries TRBV18 and TRBJ1-5; the match to TRBD1 covers 9 bases. The CDR3 consists of 14 residues. CDR1 and CDR2 (germline): KGHSH, LQKENI. Unmatched junction bases numbered 3, after V lost 3 bases and J lost 6 bases. This CDR3 is CASSPGTGSQPQHF. Here the CDR3 DNA reads TGTGCCAGCTCACCCGGGACAGGGAGTCAGCCCCAGCATTTT.

The V and J genes are TRBV14 and TRBJ2-7; D possibly uses TRBD1 or TRBD2 (5 bases each). The CDR3 has 16 residues. Germline assignment: CDR1 SGHDN and CDR2 FVKESK. V was clipped by 2 bases and J by 3 bases, with 17 bases between them. The CDR3 loop reads CASSQKKGTGSYEQYF. The CDR3 DNA sequence: TGTGCCAGCAGCCAAAAAAAGGGGACGGGGAGCTACGAGCAGTACTTC.

The gene calls are TRBV18 and TRBJ2-2; the D call may be TRBD1 or TRBD2 (5 bases each). The germline gives CDR1 KGHSH, CDR2 LQKENI. Trimming cost V 3 bases and J 5 bases, with 10 bases left between them. The CDR3 is 14 residues long. The CDR3 DNA sequence: TGTGCCAGCTCACCGCAGAGGGGTACCGGGGAGCTGTTTTTT. Protein product: CASSPQRGTGELFF.